The 8 T cell receptor beta chains below come from one sample, sequenced in a study of T cells in Graves' hyperthyroidism and ophthalmopathy. Researchers took RNA transcripts and amplified the TCR beta CDR3 regions from them. TCR CDR3 underwent first-round RT-PCR with the HTBI primer set. TCRdb re-analysed the multiplex PCR reads in MiXCR, keeping a single row per CDR3 protein. Of about 560,000 distinct CDR3 sequences detected, around 42% appear once; the ten largest clones hold about 8.2%. The source material was peripheral blood or thyroid tissue (not recorded which). Receptors were obtained from a woman aged 18 to 35 with Graves' hyperthyroidism.

V and J are TRBV12-5 and TRBJ2-7; a weak D match, TRBD1 (5 bases). The V gene lost 6 bases and the J gene lost 3 bases, with 9 bases spanning the gap. Per germline, CDR1 LGHNT and CDR2 FRNRAP. The CDR3 consists of 12 residues. The chain's CDR3 is CASGDMFYEQYF. In DNA, the CDR3 is TGTGCTAGTGGGGACATGTTCTACGAGCAGTACTTC.

The rearrangement joins TRBV29-1 to TRBJ2-7; tentative D call: TRBD2 (5 bases). The ends were cut back, 8 bases at V and 6 bases at J, with 20 bases in the middle. The germline V gene has CDR1 SQVTM and CDR2 ANQGSEA. CDR3 length equals 13 residues. In DNA, the CDR3 is TGCAGCAGTGAAGTAGGAGCGGAGTTCGAGCAGTACTTC. It is translated as CSSEVGAEFEQYF.

The V and J genes are TRBV7-2 and TRBJ2-3; 8 bases are shared with TRBD2. The CDR3 covers 16 residues. Germline V gives CDR1 SGHTA, CDR2 FQGNSA. Trimming at V came to 5 bases and at J to 2 bases, leaving 9 bases not matched to a gene. CDR3 region: CASSTRPSGPTDTQYF. In DNA, the CDR3 is TGTGCCAGCAGCACGAGACCTAGCGGGCCCACAGATACGCAGTATTTT.

The rearrangement joins TRBV20-1 to TRBJ2-7, with 9 bases that match TRBD2. The germline CDR1 and CDR2 sequences are DFQATT and SNEGSKA (reference sequence). The CDR3 sequence is 13 residues long. V shed 8 bases, J shed 2 bases, and the junction held 7 bases outside the gene matches. The CDR3 DNA reads as TGCAGTACCTCGACTAGCGGTCCCTACGAGCAGTACTTC. Protein product: CSTSTSGPYEQYF.

About this clonotype itself: This could be a read error, since a much larger clone is one nucleotide away. The chain employs TRBV20-1 and TRBJ1-6; tentative D call: TRBD1 (5 bases). CDR1 is DFQATT, CDR2 SNEGSKA, per germline (reference sequence). CDR3 length: 13 amino acids. For the CDR3, the DNA is TGCAGTACTAGAGTAGGGGTTAGTTCACCCCTCCACTTT. This codes for CSTRVGVSSPLHF.

This rearrangement joins TRBV6-5 to TRBJ2-7, with 9 bases identical to TRBD1. Per germline, CDR1 MNHEY and CDR2 SVGAGI. The CDR3 is 13 amino acids. V lost 7 bases to trimming and J lost 3 bases; unmatched junction nucleotides: 4. This chain's CDR3 is CASTAGQGYEQYF. CDR3 coding DNA: TGTGCCAGCACCGCGGGACAGGGCTACGAGCAGTACTTC.

This clonotype was counted ten times or more. The chain links TRBV24-1 to TRBJ2-3; 11 bases are shared with TRBD1. The germline V gene has CDR1 KGHDR and CDR2 SFDVKD. After removal of 5 bases from V and 6 bases from J, the junction contained 9 bases not matched to a gene. The CDR3 loop spans 16 amino acids. This chain's CDR3 is CATSASWTGGVDTQYF. DNA of the CDR3: TGTGCCACCAGTGCCTCTTGGACAGGGGGCGTTGATACGCAGTATTTT.

The chain links TRBV9 to TRBJ1-2, with 8 bases lining up with TRBD1. The CDR3 length is 14 residues. V dropped 3 bases and J dropped 8; count of bases not matched to a gene: 9. Germline CDR1 reads SGDLS; CDR2 reads YYNGEE. CDR3 residues: CASSARTGTLGYTF. The CDR3 DNA reads as TGTGCCAGCAGCGCCAGGACAGGGACACTGGGCTACACCTTC.